These 27 T cell receptor beta chains originate from one sample sequenced in a study of spatial heterogeneity in lung cancer. TCRdb redid the calling of the 5' RACE reads with MiXCR, one entry per CDR3 protein. The sample holds roughly 49,000 distinct CDR3 sequences, roughly 6.5% seen once. This sample's time point: sample taken at primary tumor resection. From tumor, nontumor lung or frozen PBMC, whole RNA was taken unsorted for sequencing. The material was PBMCs, obtained at surgery. All receptors come from a female donor with early-stage non-small cell lung cancer.

This sequence joins TRBV2 and TRBJ1-4, with a weak D call TRBD1 (6 bases). Between the trimmed V and J ends, which lost 7 bases and 8 bases, there was a span of 17 bases. The germline gives CDR1 SNHLY, CDR2 FYNNEI. This CDR3 contains 14 residues. This CDR3 reads CASNSYRAREKLFF. The CDR3 DNA is TGTGCCAGCAACTCCTACAGGGCGAGGGAAAAACTGTTTTTT. Supplemented by reference TRBV2 and TRBJ1-4, the full variable domain reads EPEVTQTPSHQVTQMGQEVILRCVPISNHLYFYWYRQILGQKVEFLVSFYNNEISEKSEIFDDQFSVERPDGSNFTLKIRSTKLEDSAMYFCASNSYRAREKLFFGSGTQLSVL.

This clonotype has ten or more counts. V gene TRBV19 combines with J gene TRBJ1-5, with D perhaps TRBD1 (6 bases). This CDR3 has 15 residues. The germline V and J ends were trimmed by 5 bases and 6 bases, with 17 bases remaining between them. Germline lookup yields CDR1 LNHDA and CDR2 SQIVND (reference sequence). CDR3 region: CASSVGHQGLQPQHF. As DNA, the CDR3 is TGTGCCAGTAGTGTGGGACATCAGGGGCTTCAGCCCCAGCATTTT.

The chain carries TRBV10-3 and TRBJ2-1, with 7 nucleotides matching TRBD2. Germline CDR1 reads ENHRY; CDR2 reads SYGVKD. The CDR3 contains 13 residues. Trimming at V came to 7 bases and at J to 7 bases, leaving 7 bases not matched to a gene. The CDR3 is CAITGTTGNEQFF. In nucleotides, the CDR3 is TGTGCCATCACCGGGACTACGGGGAATGAGCAGTTCTTC.

This clonotype came up many times. The CDR3 is CASRDPGEGNEQYF. CDR3 in DNA: TGTGCCAGCAGGGACCCTGGGGAGGGGAACGAGCAGTACTTC. The V call is TRBV28, the J call TRBJ2-7; TRBD2 matches at 7 bases. The germline V gene encodes CDR1 MDHEN and CDR2 SYDVKM. J lost 5 bases, V lost 6 bases, and 10 bases had no gene match. The CDR3 is made up of 14 amino acids.

The sample holds many counts of this clonotype. The V and J genes are TRBV7-9 and TRBJ1-1; TRBD1 is a possible D gene (5 bases). V lost 1 base and J lost 1, with 10 bases in between. Germline V gene lookup returns CDR1 SEHNR and CDR2 FQNEAQ (reference sequence). The CDR3 runs to 15 residues. The CDR3: CASSLGFDRNTEAFF. For the CDR3, the DNA is TGTGCCAGCAGCTTAGGCTTTGACAGGAACACTGAAGCTTTCTTT.

The sample holds many counts of this clonotype. The J gene is TRBJ2-1, the V gene TRBV20-1; a weak D match, TRBD2 (5 bases). V lost 1 base and J 9 bases, leaving 22 bases between the germline ends. CDR1 is DFQATT, CDR2 SNEGSKA, per germline (reference sequence). CDR3 length equals 16 residues. DNA of the CDR3: TGCAGTGCTAGAGGCAGAGGGAACCCGTCATGGGGTGAGCAGTTCTTC. It yields the protein CSARGRGNPSWGEQFF.

This clonotype was picked up many times. The CDR3 sequence: CASSLSAAYSYEQYF. The CDR3 nucleotides read TGTGCCAGCAGTTTATCTGCAGCCTACTCCTACGAGCAGTACTTC. The V call is TRBV28, the J call TRBJ2-7; D ambiguous. Trimming took 1 base from V and 0 from J, leaving 10 bases between them. CDR3 length: 15 amino acids. Germline V gives CDR1 MDHEN, CDR2 SYDVKM.

This clonotype was observed a few times. This chain uses TRBV5-1 with TRBJ2-3, with TRBD2 matching over 7 bases. The CDR3 contains 17 residues. V dropped 4 bases and J dropped 2; count of bases not matched to a gene: 13. Looked up from germline, CDR1 is SGHRS and CDR2 is YFSETQ. The CDR3 DNA reads TGCGCCAGCAGCCAGTTGAGAACGGGGGGAAACACAGATACGCAGTATTTT. Translating gives CASSQLRTGGNTDTQYF.

This clonotype was seen ten or more times. The chain is built from TRBV6-1 and TRBJ1-5; 8 nucleotides match TRBD1. After removal of 3 bases from V and 4 bases from J, the junction contained 2 bases not matched to a gene. CDR3 length: 14 amino acids. Germline lookup yields CDR1 MNHNS and CDR2 SASEGT. CDR3: CASSEDRVNQPQHF. The CDR3 bases are TGTGCCAGCAGTGAGGACAGGGTGAATCAGCCCCAGCATTTT.

This clonotype was seen at least ten times. The chain links TRBV28 to TRBJ2-3, with no clear D. CDR1 is MDHEN, CDR2 SYDVKM, per germline. V was pared by 5 bases and J by 1 base, with 13 bases between. CDR3 length equals 15 residues. CDR3 sequence: CASSPGGPRTDTQYF. In nucleotides, the CDR3 is TGTGCCAGCAGTCCCGGCGGCCCCCGCACAGATACGCAGTATTTT.

This clonotype was counted a few times. This chain links TRBV5-6 with TRBJ1-5; TRBD1 agrees at 8 bases. Germline loops: CDR1 SGHDT, CDR2 YYEEEE. Germline trimming cut 4 bases from V and 7 bases from J; bases unmatched to any gene: 7. The CDR3 length is 14 residues. In DNA, the CDR3 is TGTGCCAGCAGCAAGGACAGGGCAGGGCAGCCCCAGCATTTT. This encodes CASSKDRAGQPQHF.

This clonotype was counted only a few times. The V and J genes are TRBV7-2 and TRBJ1-1, with D unclear. The CDR3 sequence is 15 residues long. Germline CDR1 reads SGHTA; CDR2 reads FQGNSA. V lost 1 base and J lost 2, with 11 bases in between. This chain's CDR3 is CASSLGLGRNTEAFF. The CDR3 coding sequence is TGTGCCAGCAGCTTAGGCCTAGGGAGAAACACTGAAGCTTTCTTT.

This clonotype was observed a handful of times. The rearrangement joins TRBV7-9 to TRBJ2-7; possibly TRBD1 for D (5 bases). This CDR3 comprises 16 residues. Germline V gives CDR1 SEHNR, CDR2 FQNEAQ (reference sequence). Trimming removed 4 bases at V and 7 bases at J, with 23 bases between. CDR3 DNA sequence: TGTGCCAGCAGCTCCTCCAAAGCAGGGCTCGGTAGGGAGCAGTACTTC. Amino acids: CASSSSKAGLGREQYF.

This clonotype has ten or more counts. The V and J genes are TRBV29-1 and TRBJ2-7; 7 nucleotides align to TRBD1. CDR3 length: 12 residues. Germline V gives CDR1 SQVTM, CDR2 ANQGSEA. V gave up 6 bases and J gave up 7 bases; unmatched junction bases: 9. The CDR3 sequence is CSVRRQGVEQYF. The CDR3 nucleotides are TGCAGCGTCCGTAGACAGGGAGTGGAGCAGTACTTC.

This clonotype showed up many times. Its ends do not fully match the called genes, so a read error is possible. The gene calls are TRBV12-3 or TRBV12-4 and TRBJ2-5; D possibly corresponds to TRBD1 (6 bases). The CDR3 is 16 residues long. The CDR3 region has the DNA TGTGCCAGCAGGACAAGACAGGAAAGGTACCAGGAGACCCAGTACTTC. Protein product: CASRTRQERYQETQYF.

This clonotype was picked up many times. This chain joins TRBV18 and TRBJ1-3; unclear D gene. V was cut by 6 bases and J by 0 bases, with 15 bases left in between. Looked up from germline, CDR1 is KGHSH and CDR2 is LQKENI. The CDR3 totals 16 residues. The DNA for the CDR3 is TGTGCCAGCTCGGAACTCAGTGATGTCTCTGGAAACACCATATATTTT. Translating gives CASSELSDVSGNTIYF.

The J gene is TRBJ1-4, the V gene TRBV4-1; maybe TRBD1 (5 bases). The CDR3 is 17 amino acids. Between the trimmed V and J ends, which lost 4 bases and 8 bases, there was a span of 23 bases. From germline, CDR1 is MGHRA and CDR2 YSYEKL. CDR3 loop: CASSPRRQGGGREKLFF. CDR3 coding DNA: TGCGCCAGCAGCCCTCGTCGGCAAGGCGGGGGGAGAGAAAAACTGTTTTTT.

The DNA of the CDR3 is TGCGCCAGCAGCCCCCTCGTGCAGGGGGCGCGTGAGCAGTACTTC. This translates into CASSPLVQGAREQYF. The V and J genes are TRBV5-1 and TRBJ2-7, with 8 positions matching TRBD1. From germline, CDR1 is SGHRS and CDR2 YFSETQ. This CDR3 is built from 15 residues. J lost 7 bases, V lost 4 bases, and 13 bases had no gene match. Together with reference TRBV5-1 and TRBJ2-7, the CDR3 gives the full variable domain: KAGVTQTPRYLIKTRGQQVTLSCSPISGHRSVSWYQQTPGQGLQFLFEYFSETQRNKGNFPGRFSGRQFSNSRSEMNVSTLELGDSALYLCASSPLVQGAREQYFGPGTRLTVT.

This clonotype has at least ten counts. The V and J genes are TRBV3-1 and TRBJ2-7; perhaps D is TRBD1 or TRBD2 (5 bases each). The CDR3 runs to 14 residues. V was pared by 4 bases and J by 1 base, with 11 bases between. The germline CDR1 and CDR2 sequences are LGHDT and YNNKEL (reference sequence). CDR3 in amino acids: CASSPRDGSYEQYF. CDR3 bases: TGTGCCAGCAGCCCCCGGGACGGTTCCTACGAGCAGTACTTC.

This clonotype has at least ten counts. V gene TRBV2 combines with J gene TRBJ2-2, with a weak D call TRBD2 (6 bases). The CDR3 has 14 residues. Trimming cost V 7 bases and J 5 bases, with 14 bases left between them. CDR1 and CDR2 (germline): SNHLY, FYNNEI. This CDR3 is CASILGGSTGELFF. CDR3 in DNA: TGTGCCAGCATCCTCGGGGGATCGACCGGGGAGCTGTTTTTT.

The V and J genes are TRBV29-1 and TRBJ2-1; TRBD1 matches 7 bases. CDR1 SQVTM and CDR2 ANQGSEA come from the germline V gene. This CDR3 region has 13 residues. In DNA form, the CDR3 reads TGCAGTGCTACAGGGGTCTCCTACAATGAGCAGTTCTTC. It yields the protein CSATGVSYNEQFF.

This clonotype turned up a few times. The CDR3 region is CASKIRDGYSGANVLTF. DNA for the CDR3: TGTGCCAGCAAAATCCGGGACGGGTACTCTGGGGCCAACGTCCTGACTTTC. The chain combines TRBV28 with TRBJ2-6; D may correspond to TRBD1 or TRBD2 (5 bases each). The CDR3 runs 17 residues. V lost 7 bases, J lost 0 bases, and 16 bases lay in between. The germline gives CDR1 MDHEN, CDR2 SYDVKM. Full variable domain (outside the CDR3, taken from reference TRBV28 and TRBJ2-6): DVKVTQSSRYLVKRTGEKVFLECVQDMDHENMFWYRQDPGLGLRLIYFSYDVKMKEKGDIPEGYSVSREKKERFSLILESASTNQTSMYLCASKIRDGYSGANVLTFGAGSRLTVL.

This clonotype was counted many times. The chain joins TRBV28 to TRBJ1-1, with TRBD1 matching over 8 bases. Trimming removed 4 bases from V and 2 bases from J; junction bases left unmatched: 9. Germline V gene sequence: CDR1 MDHEN, CDR2 SYDVKM. This CDR3 is built from 16 residues. The CDR3 DNA is TGTGCCAGCAGTTCTCTTCCGGGACAGGTCAACACTGAAGCTTTCTTT. Residues: CASSSLPGQVNTEAFF.

Worth noting for this clonotype: Since a much larger clone is just one base distant, this may be a read error. The CDR3 sequence: CSVEARTANTEAIF. CDR3 in DNA: TGCAGCGTTGAGGCAAGGACGGCGAACACTGAAGCTATCTTT. The J gene is TRBJ1-1, the V gene TRBV29-1; no reliable D call. CDR1 is SQVTM and CDR2 is ANQGSEA in the germline V gene. The CDR3 is made up of 14 amino acids.

In its sample, this clonotype was seen a few times. The V gene is TRBV20-1, the J gene TRBJ1-4; TRBD1 is a possible D gene (6 bases). Trimming cost V 3 bases and J 8 bases, with 13 bases left between them. This CDR3 has 13 amino acids. Germline V gene lookup returns CDR1 DFQATT and CDR2 SNEGSKA (reference sequence). The CDR3 DNA is TGCAGTGCTAGCCCAGGGGAAGGGGAAAAACTGTTTTTT. It codes for CSASPGEGEKLFF.

This clonotype was counted many times. The chain links TRBV2 to TRBJ1-1; D is unclear. In germline, CDR1 is SNHLY, CDR2 FYNNEI. CDR3 length equals 10 residues. Trimming took off 6 bases at V and 11 bases at J, with 10 bases between the two ends. DNA of the CDR3: TGTGCCAGCAGCGGATTGGGCGCTTTCTTT. Amino acids: CASSGLGAFF.

The chain recombines TRBV28 with TRBJ1-5; D call uncertain. The CDR3 length is 15 residues. Germline CDR1 and CDR2: MDHEN and SYDVKM. V was cut by 5 bases and J by 2 bases, with 13 bases left in between. The CDR3 DNA reads TGTGCCAGCAGTCGGGAGGTCCTGGGCAATCAGCCCCAGCATTTT. Encoded protein: CASSREVLGNQPQHF.